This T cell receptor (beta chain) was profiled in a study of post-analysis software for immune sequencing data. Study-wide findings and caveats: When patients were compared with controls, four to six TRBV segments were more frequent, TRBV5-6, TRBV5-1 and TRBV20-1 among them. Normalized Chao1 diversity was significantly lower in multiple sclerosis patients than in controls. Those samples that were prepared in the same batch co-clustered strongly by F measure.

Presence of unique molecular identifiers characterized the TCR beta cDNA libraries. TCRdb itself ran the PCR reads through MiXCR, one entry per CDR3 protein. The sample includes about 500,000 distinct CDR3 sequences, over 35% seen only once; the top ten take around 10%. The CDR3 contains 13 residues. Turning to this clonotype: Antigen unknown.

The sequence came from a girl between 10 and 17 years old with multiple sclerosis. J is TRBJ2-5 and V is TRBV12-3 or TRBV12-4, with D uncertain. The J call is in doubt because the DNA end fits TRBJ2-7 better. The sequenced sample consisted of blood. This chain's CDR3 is CASSLGQDYEQYF. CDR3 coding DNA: TGTGCCAGCAGTTTAGGCCAGGACTACGAGCAGTACTTC.